These 12 T cell receptor beta chains share one sample of origin, sequenced in a study of T cell repertoires in cytomegalovirus infection. MiXCR, applied by TCRdb to the reads, yields one record per CDR3 protein. The repertoire holds under 600,000 distinct CDR3 sequences, about 15% seen once, with 20% to 30% in the top ten. The sequenced sample was CD8+ T cells from PBMCs. The receptors derive from a human donor in good health (CMV status not recorded). Some clones in this sample may be carry-over from other donors' samples.

Note on this clonotype: The junction departs from germline at one end; a sequencing error may be responsible. The chain employs TRBV7-3 and TRBJ2-2, with 7 bases identical to TRBD1. From germline, CDR1 is SGHTA and CDR2 FQGTGA. The CDR3 runs to 14 residues. The chain's CDR3 is CASSSQGNTGVLFF. The CDR3 nucleotides are TGTGCCAGCAGCTCACAGGGGAACACCGGGGTGCTGTTTTTT.

This rearrangement joins TRBV29-1 to TRBJ1-2, with 8 bases that match TRBD1. Germline V CDR1 and CDR2: SQVTM, ANQGSEA. The length of the CDR3 is 13 residues. The junction had 4 bases not matched to a gene; V was cut back by 1 base and J by 6 bases. Here the CDR3 reads CSVEAGGANGYTF. The CDR3 DNA sequence: TGCAGCGTTGAAGCAGGGGGCGCGAATGGCTACACCTTC.

This clonotype was observed at least ten times. The J gene is TRBJ2-3, the V gene TRBV11-2; D is ambiguous. The CDR3 sequence is 15 residues long. V lost 4 bases to trimming and J lost 6 bases, with 17 bases between them. CDR1 is SGHAT and CDR2 is FQNNGV in the germline V gene. In nucleotides, the CDR3 is TGTGCCAGCAGCTCAGGTCCCCGAACTTTCGATACGCAGTATTTT. Translating it yields CASSSGPRTFDTQYF.

This clonotype occurred many times. The chain combines TRBV19 with TRBJ1-2; 8 bases are shared with TRBD1. Germline values: CDR1 LNHDA, CDR2 SQIVND (reference sequence). This CDR3 is built from 16 residues. Trimming at V came to 6 bases and at J to 4 bases, leaving 13 bases not matched to a gene. The CDR3 nucleotides are TGTGCCAGTAGCCCCCACTTCACAGGGGGAGGCTATGGCTACACCTTC. Protein: CASSPHFTGGGYGYTF. The full variable domain, in which reference TRBV19 and TRBJ1-2 provide the parts outside the CDR3, is DGGITQSPKYLFRKEGQNVTLSCEQNLNHDAMYWYRQDPGQGLRLIYYSQIVNDFQKGDIAEGYSVSREKKESFPLTVTSAQKNPTAFYLCASSPHFTGGGYGYTFGSGTRLTVV.

The chain links TRBV20-1 to TRBJ2-7; no definite D call. Germline V gene data show CDR1 as DFQATT and CDR2 as SNEGSKA (reference sequence). The CDR3 is made up of 10 amino acids. Between the trimmed V and J ends, which lost 0 bases and 4 bases, there was a span of 1 base. The CDR3 sequence is CSARDYEQYF. CDR3 nucleotides: TGCAGTGCTAGAGATTACGAGCAGTACTTC.

The chain's CDR3 is CASSTSGTALEAFF. The CDR3 nucleotides read TGTGCCAGCTCAACTTCCGGGACGGCCCTTGAAGCTTTCTTT. The chain is built from TRBV18 and TRBJ1-1; D may be TRBD1 (5 bases). V lost 5 bases and J lost 7, with 17 bases in between. The CDR3 contains 14 residues. CDR1 is KGHSH and CDR2 is LQKENI in the germline V gene. Full variable domain (rest looked up from reference TRBV18 and TRBJ1-1): NAGVMQNPRHLVRRRGQEARLRCSPMKGHSHVYWYRQLPEEGLKFMVYLQKENIIDESGMPKERFSAEFPKEGPSILRIQQVVRGDSAAYFCASSTSGTALEAFFGQGTRLTVV.

This clonotype has ten or more counts. V usage is TRBV6-1 and J usage is TRBJ2-7, with a possible D match to TRBD2 (5 bases). The CDR3 extends over 16 amino acids. V was clipped by 5 bases and J by 3 bases, with 20 bases between them. Looked up from germline, CDR1 is MNHNS and CDR2 is SASEGT. The CDR3, as DNA: TGTGCCAGCAGTCCCCCCGAGGGCAGCAAGCACTACGAGCAGTACTTC. It specifies CASSPPEGSKHYEQYF.

This clonotype showed up many times. The chain uses TRBV12-3 or TRBV12-4 and TRBJ2-3, with a weak D call TRBD1 (5 bases). V lost 5 bases to trimming and J lost 5 bases, with 14 bases between them. CDR3 length equals 14 residues. The CDR3 region is CASSLSGMIDTQYF. The CDR3 region has the DNA TGTGCCAGCAGTCTGTCAGGGATGATAGATACGCAGTATTTT.

This chain links TRBV5-1 with TRBJ2-3, with D perhaps given as TRBD1 or TRBD2 (5 bases each). The CDR3 runs to 18 residues. Trimming shortened V by 1 base and J by 0 bases, and 18 bases separated the two germline ends. Germline V gene sequence: CDR1 SGHRS, CDR2 YFSETQ. CDR3 protein: CASSLYGAGPRSTDTQYF. In nucleotides, the CDR3 is TGCGCCAGCAGCTTGTACGGGGCAGGGCCAAGGAGCACAGATACGCAGTATTTT.

This sequence joins TRBV7-9 and TRBJ1-1; unclear D gene. Germline-derived CDR1 and CDR2 are SEHNR and FQNEAQ (reference sequence). The V gene lost 8 bases and the J gene lost 1 base, with 11 bases spanning the gap. CDR3 size: 13 residues. CDR3 region: CASAYRGNTEAFF. The DNA for the CDR3 is TGTGCCAGCGCCTATCGGGGGAACACTGAAGCTTTCTTT.

The rearrangement joins TRBV28 to TRBJ2-7, with D possibly being TRBD2 (5 bases). Germline values: CDR1 MDHEN, CDR2 SYDVKM. The CDR3 spans 14 residues. Trimming took off 2 bases at V and 6 bases at J, with 14 bases between the two ends. As DNA, the CDR3 is TGTGCCAGCAGTTTAGGTCGCGGGTACGGCGAGCAGTACTTC. It specifies CASSLGRGYGEQYF. The full variable domain, completed using reference TRBV28 and TRBJ2-7, is DVKVTQSSRYLVKRTGEKVFLECVQDMDHENMFWYRQDPGLGLRLIYFSYDVKMKEKGDIPEGYSVSREKKERFSLILESASTNQTSMYLCASSLGRGYGEQYFGPGTRLTVT.

V and J are TRBV27 and TRBJ1-3; a weak D match, TRBD1 (6 bases). This CDR3 is 17 amino acids long. Trimming left V 4 bases short and J 1 base short, with 17 bases between. Germline lookup yields CDR1 MNHEY and CDR2 SMNVEV (reference sequence). The CDR3 coding sequence is TGTGCCAGCAGTTCGCTCCAGTACAGGGATTCTGGAAACACCATATATTTT. Translated, it gives CASSSLQYRDSGNTIYF.